Below, 27 T cell receptor beta chains from the same sample are listed, as sequenced in a study of T cell responses to AZD1222 COVID-19 vaccine. Repertoires were generated with immunoSEQ multiplex PCR, while TCRdb's copy carries only in-frame clones and drops some. The data show around 83,000 clones, approximately 90% seen once. The sequenced sample was peripheral blood, obtained 28 days after the second AZD1222 dose. The receptors here all came from an adult who received the AZD1222 COVID-19 vaccine.

The chain combines TRBV5-4 with TRBJ2-3; TRBD1 matches at 8 bases. The CDR3 runs to 17 residues. From germline, CDR1 is SGHNT and CDR2 YYREEE (reference sequence). Unmatched junction bases numbered 14, after V lost 4 bases and J lost 4 bases. This CDR3 reads CASSPPVGQGAPDTQYF. The CDR3, as DNA: TGTGCCAGCAGCCCGCCGGTGGGGCAGGGGGCTCCAGATACGCAGTATTTT.

In this sample, this clone turned up once. This chain links TRBV5-1 with TRBJ2-5, with 7 bases matching TRBD2. V shed 3 bases and J 6 bases; nucleotides not matched to a gene: 11. The germline V gene has CDR1 SGHRS and CDR2 YFSETQ. CDR3 length: 15 residues. The CDR3 bases are TGCGCCAGCAGCTCCTACGGCGGGGGAGTAAAGACCCAGTACTTC. This codes for CASSSYGGGVKTQYF.

This clone was recorded once. The chain combines TRBV6-6 with TRBJ1-5; D ambiguous. Trimming took 8 bases from V and 4 from J, leaving 18 bases between them. Per germline, CDR1 MNHNY and CDR2 SVGAGI (reference sequence). CDR3 length equals 15 residues. As DNA, the CDR3 is TGTGCCAGCGCCCCTGGGTGGGCGATGAATCAGCCCCAGCATTTT. Its protein product is CASAPGWAMNQPQHF.

The chain carries TRBV5-4 and TRBJ1-2; 7 positions match TRBD1. The CDR3 runs 16 residues. Germline V gene data show CDR1 as SGHNT and CDR2 as YYREEE (reference sequence). The junction had 16 bases not matched to a gene; V was cut back by 4 bases and J by 7 bases. CDR3 in DNA: TGTGCCAGCAGCCCGTCGGACAGGCTCGCTAGTCCTGGCTACACCTTC. Its protein is CASSPSDRLASPGYTF. Filled out from reference TRBV5-4 and TRBJ1-2, the complete variable domain reads ETGVTQSPTHLIKTRGQQVTLRCSSQSGHNTVSWYQQALGQGPQFIFQYYREEENGRGNFPPRFSGLQFPNYSSELNVNALELDDSALYLCASSPSDRLASPGYTFGSGTRLTVV.

The V call is TRBV27, the J call TRBJ2-1; unclear D gene. CDR1 is MNHEY and CDR2 is SMNVEV in the germline V gene (reference sequence). CDR3 length: 12 amino acids. The V and J ends lost 3 bases and 4 bases respectively, with 4 bases between them. The CDR3 DNA reads as TGTGCCAGCAGTTTGGGTTACAATGAGCAGTTCTTC. Its translation is CASSLGYNEQFF.

The gene calls are TRBV9 and TRBJ1-4; TRBD1 is a possible D gene (6 bases). This CDR3 has 14 residues. The V end lost 3 bases, the J end lost 6 bases, and 12 bases lay between the germline ends. Per germline, CDR1 SGDLS and CDR2 YYNGEE. CDR3 sequence (DNA): TGTGCCAGCAGCGCGGACAGCCGCTATGAAAAACTGTTTTTT. Amino acid sequence: CASSADSRYEKLFF.

The CDR3 sequence is CASTILMYQETQYF. CDR3 sequence (DNA): TGTGCCAGCACTATCCTAATGTACCAAGAGACCCAGTACTTC. The V gene is TRBV18, the J gene TRBJ2-5, with unresolved D. Germline-derived CDR1 and CDR2 are KGHSH and LQKENI. V lost 8 bases and J 0 bases, leaving 13 bases between the germline ends. The CDR3 has 14 residues.

On this clone itself: One end of the junction fails to match germline, which may point to a read error. The chain has TRBV4-1 and TRBJ1-3; 9 bases agree with TRBD1. CDR3 length: 18 residues. Germline-derived CDR1 and CDR2 are MGHRA and YSYEKL. DNA for the CDR3: TGCGCAAGCAGCCGCCCCGAAACCTACAGGGGGCCTGGAAACACCATATATTTT. This encodes CASSRPETYRGPGNTIYF.

V usage is TRBV11-2 and J usage is TRBJ1-2; 7 bases agree with TRBD1. The germline CDR1 and CDR2 sequences are SGHAT and FQNNGV. This CDR3 is built from 16 residues. Trimming took 4 bases from V and 4 from J; bases not matched to a gene: 12. CDR3 bases: TGTGCCAGCAGCTCCTCGCTCTTCCGGGACAGCTATGGCTACACCTTC. Translating it yields CASSSSLFRDSYGYTF.

This clone has just a few counts. This chain joins TRBV6-4 and TRBJ1-4, with TRBD1 identical over 8 bases. The CDR3 is 12 amino acids. J gave up 8 bases and V 11 bases, and 7 bases lay outside the gene matches. Germline V gene data show CDR1 as MRHNA and CDR2 as SNTAGT. The CDR3 DNA reads TGTGCCGGCGACAGGGGTGGCGAAAAACTGTTTTTT. Its translation is CAGDRGGEKLFF.

This clone came up a few times. The rearrangement uses TRBV19 and TRBJ1-2; 8 bases agree with TRBD1. J lost 8 bases, V lost 3 bases, and 8 bases had no gene match. The CDR3 length is 14 residues. CDR1 is LNHDA, CDR2 SQIVND, per germline (reference sequence). The CDR3 is CASSIETGVYGYTF. In DNA, the CDR3 is TGTGCCAGTAGTATCGAGACAGGGGTTTACGGCTACACCTTC.

This chain links TRBV5-1 with TRBJ1-2; 10 bases map to TRBD1. CDR3 size: 17 residues. V lost 2 bases, J lost 0 bases, and 7 bases stayed unmatched. Germline-derived CDR1 and CDR2 are SGHRS and YFSETQ. CDR3 nucleotides: TGCGCCAGCAGCTTAGCCGGGACAGGGGTTACTAACTATGGCTACACCTTC. Protein: CASSLAGTGVTNYGYTF.

This rearrangement joins TRBV19 to TRBJ1-5; 9 bases are a match to TRBD1. Germline CDR1 and CDR2: LNHDA and SQIVND (reference sequence). CDR3 length equals 15 residues. V shed 6 bases, J shed 6 bases, and the junction held 9 bases outside the gene matches. CDR3 region: CASSRDRDGGQPQHF. In DNA form, the CDR3 reads TGTGCCAGTAGCCGGGACAGGGACGGGGGTCAGCCCCAGCATTTT.

This clone has a single count. The chain joins TRBV13 to TRBJ2-3, with 9 bases lining up with TRBD1. CDR1 and CDR2 from the germline V gene are PRHDT and FYEKMQ (reference sequence). The length of the CDR3 is 15 residues. The V segment lost 5 bases and the J segment 4 bases; nucleotides outside the gene matches: 7. Here the CDR3 reads CASSLGTGRADTQYF. In DNA form, the CDR3 reads TGTGCCAGCAGCCTCGGGACAGGGCGCGCAGATACGCAGTATTTT. The complete variable domain, with remaining parts taken from reference TRBV13 and TRBJ2-3, reads AAGVIQSPRHLIKEKRETATLKCYPIPRHDTVYWYQQGPGQDPQFLISFYEKMQSDKGSIPDRFSAQQFSDYHSELNMSSLELGDSALYFCASSLGTGRADTQYFGPGTRLTVL.

The V gene is TRBV19, the J gene TRBJ1-3; no firm D call. Germline V gene lookup returns CDR1 LNHDA and CDR2 SQIVND (reference sequence). This CDR3 contains 13 residues. V was clipped by 6 bases and J by 0 bases, with 6 bases between them. The CDR3 sequence: CASRRSSGNTIYF. DNA for the CDR3: TGTGCCAGTAGACGGAGCTCTGGAAACACCATATATTTT.

This chain connects TRBV6-5 to TRBJ1-1, with D maybe TRBD1 (5 bases). Germline loops: CDR1 MNHEY, CDR2 SVGAGI. CDR3 size: 13 residues. V dropped 6 bases and J dropped 8 bases, with 16 bases sitting between them. CDR3 loop: CASRAPGGAEAFF. The CDR3, as DNA: TGTGCCAGCAGGGCCCCTGGAGGGGCCGAAGCTTTCTTT.

This clone has more than one count but fewer than ten. The chain is built from TRBV9 and TRBJ1-5, with D possibly matching TRBD1 (5 bases). This CDR3 has 14 amino acids. Germline V gives CDR1 SGDLS, CDR2 YYNGEE. Trimming left V 7 bases short and J 0 bases short, with 11 bases between. CDR3: CASGAGYSNQPQHF. CDR3 in DNA: TGTGCCAGCGGGGCAGGCTATAGCAATCAGCCCCAGCATTTT.

This clone occurred once. The chain has TRBV2 and TRBJ2-7, with D perhaps being TRBD1 or TRBD2 (5 bases each). Trimming left V 9 bases short and J 2 bases short, with 20 bases between. Germline loops: CDR1 SNHLY, CDR2 FYNNEI. The CDR3 runs to 15 residues. CDR3 DNA sequence: TGTGCCAGTAAAAGTGGTGACGGGACCCCCTACGAGCAGTACTTC. It translates to CASKSGDGTPYEQYF.

The rearrangement uses TRBV7-9 and TRBJ1-5; tentatively, D is TRBD1 (5 bases). CDR1 SEHNR and CDR2 FQNEAQ come from the germline V gene (reference sequence). There are 18 residues in the CDR3. Between the trimmed V and J ends, which lost 1 base and 1 base, there was a span of 17 bases. Here the CDR3 DNA reads TGTGCCAGCAGCTTAGACCCCGGCAGGGAAGAGAGCAATCAGCCCCAGCATTTT. This encodes CASSLDPGREESNQPQHF.

The chain recombines TRBV7-9 with TRBJ1-2; no definite D call. The germline V gene has CDR1 SEHNR and CDR2 FQNEAQ (reference sequence). CDR3 length: 13 residues. The germline V and J ends were trimmed by 4 bases and 0 bases, with 6 bases remaining between them. CDR3: CASSSSSNYGYTF. The CDR3 region has the DNA TGTGCCAGCAGCTCAAGTTCTAACTATGGCTACACCTTC.

The chain employs TRBV7-8 and TRBJ2-1; no clear D gene. This CDR3 is built from 12 residues. V was shortened by 5 bases and J by 6 bases, with 8 bases between the two germline ends. Looked up from germline, CDR1 is SGHVS and CDR2 is FQNEAQ. The CDR3 sequence: CASSQYVNEQFF. CDR3 bases: TGTGCCAGCAGCCAATACGTCAATGAGCAGTTCTTC.

This chain uses TRBV19 with TRBJ2-7; D perhaps matches TRBD2 (6 bases). Germline V gene data show CDR1 as LNHDA and CDR2 as SQIVND (reference sequence). Trimming cost V 7 bases and J 1 base, with 17 bases left between them. There are 15 residues in the CDR3. CDR3 region: CASTPRAGASYEQYF. In DNA, the CDR3 is TGTGCCAGTACCCCACGAGCGGGTGCTTCCTACGAGCAGTACTTC.

J is TRBJ1-1 and V is TRBV28; D might be TRBD1 (5 bases). Trimming removed 6 bases from V and 5 bases from J, with 13 bases in between. Germline values: CDR1 MDHEN, CDR2 SYDVKM. The CDR3 length is 13 residues. CDR3 loop: CASRSGGSTEAFF. CDR3 nucleotides: TGTGCCAGCAGATCGGGGGGTTCGACTGAAGCTTTCTTT.

This chain links TRBV7-3 with TRBJ1-1; unclear D gene. CDR3 length: 17 amino acids. The V gene lost 2 bases and the J gene lost 2 bases, with 18 bases spanning the gap. Germline loops: CDR1 SGHTA, CDR2 FQGTGA. CDR3 residues: CASSLLSVIRDNTEAFF. CDR3 in DNA: TGTGCCAGCAGCTTACTATCGGTGATCCGCGACAACACTGAAGCTTTCTTT.

The chain uses TRBV11-2 and TRBJ1-2, with TRBD1 as a possible D gene (6 bases). Trimming removed 0 bases from V and 2 bases from J, with 10 bases in between. CDR3 length: 15 amino acids. Per the germline V gene, CDR1 is SGHAT and CDR2 is FQNNGV. CDR3 region: CASSLEWQGNYGYTF. The DNA for the CDR3 is TGTGCCAGCAGCTTAGAATGGCAGGGGAACTATGGCTACACCTTC.

The gene calls are TRBV27 and TRBJ1-3; D is uncertain. The germline V gene encodes CDR1 MNHEY and CDR2 SMNVEV (reference sequence). V gave up 3 bases and J gave up 2 bases, with 5 bases separating them. This CDR3 comprises 13 residues. CDR3 DNA sequence: TGTGCCAGCAGTTTTGGGGCTGGAAACACCATATATTTT. Encoded protein: CASSFGAGNTIYF.

This chain joins TRBV5-4 and TRBJ1-1; TRBD1 agrees at 10 bases. The CDR3 runs to 15 residues. Germline lookup yields CDR1 SGHNT and CDR2 YYREEE (reference sequence). V lost 4 bases to trimming and J lost 3 bases; unmatched junction nucleotides: 6. This CDR3 is CASSTGQGSHTEAFF. CDR3 in DNA: TGTGCCAGCAGCACGGGACAGGGGAGCCACACTGAAGCTTTCTTT. Full variable domain (missing parts from reference TRBV5-4 and TRBJ1-1): ETGVTQSPTHLIKTRGQQVTLRCSSQSGHNTVSWYQQALGQGPQFIFQYYREEENGRGNFPPRFSGLQFPNYSSELNVNALELDDSALYLCASSTGQGSHTEAFFGQGTRLTVV.